This section outlines one TCR beta chain sequence together with its context. The antigen is not known. At one boundary the junction diverges from the germline segment, which might be a read error. The data are from a study of cytomegalovirus exposure and HLA in healthy donors. It was the roughly 120-subject validation cohort, separate from the approximately 690-subject first cohort, to which the donors belonged. Study observations and caveats: The study found most TCR sequences rare, yet found some public TCRs in many donors. Reportedly, diagnosis of cytomegalovirus status by the classifier showed high specificity and sensitivity.

The CDR3 loop spans 13 amino acids. Germline V lookup: CDR1 SGHNT, CDR2 YYREEE (reference sequence). Here immunoSEQ multiplex PCR was the method, and the copy in TCRdb shows in-frame clones only, minus some. The table records roughly 300,000 clones, about 90% of them present only once. The sequence was obtained from a woman aged 30 to 39 in good health and CMV-seropositive. Sample: PBMCs. The chain recombines TRBV5-4 with TRBJ2-7; TRBD2 matches at 10 bases. The CDR3 sequence is CASSSSSGSTFFF. The CDR3 DNA reads TGTGCCAGCAGCTCCTCTAGCGGGAGCACGTTCTTCTTC.